The present entry profiles one T cell receptor beta chain with its context. The ends lost 4 bases at V and 7 bases at J; junction bases unmatched: 7. This CDR3 is 14 amino acids long. Germline V gene data show CDR1 as LNHNV and CDR2 as YYDKDF (reference sequence). One Seattle source followed patients from active infection through their disease course. This entry is derived from a study of blood T cell repertoires in COVID-19. Whole-study context: The analysed material was cDNA or gDNA that came from T cells, B-cell-depleted T cells, or PBMCs.

Study processing details: Scientists estimated how many nucleated cells there were by amplifying reference gene primers. Sequencing was performed with immunoSEQ multiplex PCR; in TCRdb, only in-frame clones are kept and a portion is missing. Clonal size and the V and J genes are those of that table, whereas D and trimming came from the DNA. Among approximately 290,000 clones, approximately 84% were seen once, and the ten largest hold about a sixth. This TCR was sampled from a person aged 65 to 85 with COVID-19, enrolled during active disease. The chain joins TRBV15 to TRBJ2-7, with 10 bases matching TRBD1. Sequences were obtained from peripheral blood. CDR3 sequence (DNA): TGTGCCACCAGCACTAAGGGACAGGGGCGGGAGCAGTACTTC. Its protein is CATSTKGQGREQYF. Drawing the rest from reference TRBV15 and TRBJ2-7, the complete variable domain is DAMVIQNPRYQVTQFGKPVTLSCSQTLNHNVMYWYQQKSSQAPKLLFHYYDKDFNNEADTPDNFQSRRPNTSFCFLDIRSPGLGDTAMYLCATSTKGQGREQYFGPGTRLTVT.